The sequence of this T cell receptor (beta chain) was determined in a study of beta chain features in type 1 diabetes. Every isolated RNA sample was fully reverse transcribed, so sequencing captured expressed TCRB transcripts. The protocol was immunoSEQ multiplex PCR, while the TCRdb copy is restricted to in-frame clones and leaves out a portion. The sample includes roughly 140,000 clones, 9% to 12% of them seen just once. Whole-study results and caveats: Fewer insertions but more deletions were seen at VDJ junctions in type 1 diabetes patients. TCRB CDR3 length was moderately but significantly reduced in all four CD4+ subsets of Type 1 diabetes patients. The naive, central memory and Treg TCRB repertoires showed an apparent similarity that was greater among patients than among healthy donors.

CDR1 and CDR2 from the germline V gene are SGHTA and FQGNSA. This CDR3 is built from 13 residues. V lost 5 bases, J lost 2 bases, and 10 bases lay in between. Notes on this clone: Its matching antigen is unknown.

This TCR derives from a man aged 25 to 40 with type 1 diabetes. Sequencing was performed on central memory CD4+ T cells from blood. This chain joins TRBV7-2 and TRBJ2-7; the D gene is possibly TRBD1 (5 bases). CDR3 amino acids: CASSTGFTYEQYF. The CDR3 nucleotides are TGTGCCAGCAGCACAGGTTTTACCTACGAGCAGTACTTC.